This TCR beta chain came from a study of regulatory T cells in long-lasting Graves disease listed by TCRdb under 2021. Study-level background: In the newly diagnosed Graves' disease group, patients had been taking antithyroid drugs for less than 3 months. A total of roughly 33 samples were covered by TCR sequencing, comprising approximately 13 persistent and around 20 newly diagnosed Graves' disease patients. The study was conducted in China and was registered as a clinical trial. Persistent Graves' disease patients were compared with newly diagnosed Graves' disease patients by peripheral blood TCR sequencing and RNA sequencing.

Receptor libraries were prepared by multiplex PCR. The instrument was an Illumina HiSeq 4000. CDR3 regions were amplified by Arm-PCR with iRepertoire HTBI primers to construct TCR beta libraries. Gel purification was performed on PCR products prior to sequencing. The original pipeline was this. Gene usage analysis of CDR3 amino acid clonotypes used the approximately 62 TRBV and 14 to 15 TRBJ segments found across samples. Filtered high-quality paired reads were merged into contigs using COPE and FqMerger. BLAST was used to align contigs to the IMGT TRBV, TRBD and TRBJ reference genes, and CDR3 was defined following IMGT. Any clonotype with a frequency above 0.1% was classified as a highly expanded clone. Shannon entropy served as the measure of repertoire diversity, while the Gini coefficient captured V-J evenness. Public clonotypes were defined as clonotypes shared by more than one individual. In TCRdb, the public reads were trimmed at Q25 with fastp and aligned with MiXCR, with productive beta chains retained. Each CDR3 protein appears once, grouped with its most common genes and DNA. These V and J calls are TCRdb output, not the study's own analysis. This sample lists about 530,000 distinct CDR3 sequences; around 16% were detected once. The ten largest clones capture around 25% of the sample.

Read against the paper, the sample's time point label means: newly diagnosed GD, antithyroid drugs for less than 3 months. For both TCR sequencing and RNA sequencing, RNA was extracted from PBMCs using TRIzol. The diagnosis of Graves' disease followed American Thyroid Association guidelines. Patients for the study were recruited at an endocrinology department in Xi'an, China. Each patient gave 7.5 to 10 milliliters of peripheral blood, collected in an EDTA anticoagulant tube. Ficoll Paque Plus density gradient separation was used to isolate PBMCs, and no further T cell sorting was performed. RNA quality was checked with an Agilent 2100 Bioanalyzer and agarose gel, and concentration with a NanoDrop 2000. What the study reported, not specific to this receptor: Patients with persistent disease shared more public clonotypes (around 2,500) than newly diagnosed patients did (roughly 970). The study examined only peripheral blood because the primary lesion, thyroid tissue, could not be accessed. Only the TCR beta chain was sequenced and analyzed. Preferential use of TRBV28, TRBJ1-2 and TRBJ2-5 was observed in persistent disease, whereas TRBV20-1 and TRBJ2-1 were favored in newly diagnosed disease. The authors acknowledged the small sample size as a limitation that may reduce accuracy. Compared with newly diagnosed patients, persistent Graves' disease patients had lower TCR Shannon entropy and fewer highly expanded clones, which suggests clonal expansion.

V is pruned by 3 bases and J by 4 bases, leaving 19 bases of the junction without a gene match. The germline V gene sets CDR1 to KGHSH and CDR2 to LQKENI. The CDR3 has 19 amino acids, counting the end cysteine and phenylalanine. Only the CDR3 region is kept as DNA, spanning 57 bases read in frame from base 1. Note on this clonotype: No antigen is known for it. Per-nucleotide qualities are absent, and no much larger clonotype sits a single base away.

The same sample was also studied in work on T cells in Graves' hyperthyroidism and ophthalmopathy. The second investigation adds: Graves' hyperthyroidism was defined as stable when no progression to ophthalmopathy occurred over 18 months of follow-up. The hyperthyroidism patients were between 18 and 65 years old and newly diagnosed, with a disease duration of less than 2 months. Patients with uncontrolled infections, other autoimmune diseases, pregnancy or lactation were excluded. Diagnoses were based on clinical symptoms, serum thyroxine and TRAb, thyroid ultrasound and orbital computed tomography. The TCR CDR3 was subjected to a first round of RT-PCR using the HTBI primer set and the Qiagen OneStep RT-PCR kit. Most expanded thyroid clonotypes (frequency above 0.001) were also found in blood, which suggests that blood repertoires may mirror thyroid immune responses. In cross-validation, a model built on a 13 V-J signature told ophthalmopathy apart from stable hyperthyroidism with approximately 90% sensitivity and around 84% specificity, and in testing the same model reached 80%/75%. In validation, progression to ophthalmopathy was predicted by the model with around 71% sensitivity and roughly 76% specificity, a median of roughly 6.4 months before onset. A discovery cohort of roughly 96 patients, 43 with Graves' ophthalmopathy and 57 with stable Graves' hyperthyroidism, was used to find distinguishing TCR V-J signatures. Prospective prediction of ophthalmopathy was tested in an independent validation cohort consisting of roughly 20 hyperthyroidism patients and some 17 patients who later progressed to ophthalmopathy. The roughly 99 discovery patients were divided at random into training and test sets in a 7:3 ratio. In more than 5 Graves' hyperthyroidism patients, the study also compared T-cell repertoires from thyroid tissue with T-cell repertoires from blood. After sampling, hyperthyroidism patients received methimazole starting at 30 mg daily, and ophthalmopathy patients received high-dose intravenous methylprednisolone. The libraries were constructed in a second round of multiplex PCR and then size-selected and purified. Paired-end sequencing of the libraries was performed with 100 bp reads on an Illumina HiSeq2000. Raw data were processed with SOAPnuke, discarding reads with adapters, uncalled bases, mean Phred below 15, or no exact constant-primer or identifier match. High-quality paired reads were merged using COPE v1.2.5, and each unique nucleotide sequence was defined as a clonotype. Clonotypes were aligned to IMGT TRBV, TRBD and TRBJ reference segments using MiTCR v1.1. The analysis included only V-J combinations with a frequency above 0.0001, which together covered approximately 99% of the repertoires. The TCS score was defined as the ratio of F50 (clonal expansion) to E x V (chaos), calculated using BLOSUM62-based TCRdist between CDR3 peptides within each V-J. Welch's t-statistics and random forest reduced fewer than 550 V-J features to roughly 13, which were used in a naive Bayes classifier (R e1071). No statistical method was used to fix the sample size in advance, and group allocation was not hidden from the investigators. According to the paper, TCR Vbeta CDR3 sequencing was carried out on approximately 140 peripheral blood samples, which came from 40 to 45 ophthalmopathy, fewer than 80 hyperthyroidism and roughly 17 progressor patients.

The clonotype comes from a woman in her forties or fifties with Graves disease. Donor details come from another sample of the same person, matched by shared clones. The chain joins TRBV18 to TRBJ1-2, with 8 central nucleotides matching TRBD1. The sample was peripheral blood mononuclear cells (PBMCs), taken at new diagnosis, from a patient treated with antithyroid drugs. The nucleotides read TGTGCCAGCTCACCTTCAAGGCGGGGACAGGATCCCCATTTCTATGGCTACACCTTC. This yields the protein CASSPSRRGQDPHFYGYTF.